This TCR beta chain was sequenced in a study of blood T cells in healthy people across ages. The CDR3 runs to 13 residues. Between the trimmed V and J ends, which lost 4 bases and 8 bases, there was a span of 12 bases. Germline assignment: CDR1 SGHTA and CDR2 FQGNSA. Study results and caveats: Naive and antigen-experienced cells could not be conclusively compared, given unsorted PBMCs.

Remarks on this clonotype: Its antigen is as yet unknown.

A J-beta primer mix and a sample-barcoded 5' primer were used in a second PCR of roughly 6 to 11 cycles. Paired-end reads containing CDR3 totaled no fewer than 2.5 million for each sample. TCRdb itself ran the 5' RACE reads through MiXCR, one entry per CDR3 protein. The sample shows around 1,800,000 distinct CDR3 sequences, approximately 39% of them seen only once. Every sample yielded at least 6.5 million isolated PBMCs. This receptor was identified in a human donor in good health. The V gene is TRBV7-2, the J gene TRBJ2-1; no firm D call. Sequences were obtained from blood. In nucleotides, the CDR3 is TGTGCCAGCAGCTCCTCAGTTGGGGATGAGCAGTTCTTC. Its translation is CASSSSVGDEQFF.